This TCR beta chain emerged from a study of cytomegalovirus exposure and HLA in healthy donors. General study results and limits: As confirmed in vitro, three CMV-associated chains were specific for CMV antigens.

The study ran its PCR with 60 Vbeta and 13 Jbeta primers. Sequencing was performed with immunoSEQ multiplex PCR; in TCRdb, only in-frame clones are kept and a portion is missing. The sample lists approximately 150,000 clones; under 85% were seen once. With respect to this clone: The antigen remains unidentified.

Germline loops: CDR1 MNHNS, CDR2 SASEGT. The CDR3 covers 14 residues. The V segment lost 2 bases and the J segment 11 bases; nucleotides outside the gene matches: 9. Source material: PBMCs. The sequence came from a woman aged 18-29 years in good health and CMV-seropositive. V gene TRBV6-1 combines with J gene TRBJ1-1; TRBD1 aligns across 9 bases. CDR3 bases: TGTGCCAGCAGTGAACGGCCTACAGGGGGCTGGGCTTTCTTT. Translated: CASSERPTGGWAFF.